Here is one T cell receptor (beta chain) with its context. Antigen: not known. These data belong to a study of cytomegalovirus exposure and HLA in healthy donors. Whole-study context: Some 200 million T cells yielded about 120 million unique TCR beta sequences, as an earlier analysis found.

Findings and limits, study-wide: Of the V segments, some could not be distinguished, including TRBV6-2 and TRBV6-3, and were excluded. TCR beta sequences reportedly predicted most subjects' HLA-A and HLA-B alleles accurately.

The germline V gene has CDR1 SEHNR and CDR2 FQNEAQ (reference sequence). The CDR3 has 14 residues. Trimming removed 4 bases at V and 2 bases at J, with 11 bases between. Primers included in the PCR were 60 Vbeta and 13 Jbeta primers. Only in-frame clones appear in the TCRdb table, and some are missing; sequencing was by immunoSEQ multiplex PCR. The repertoire holds hundreds of thousands of clones, with approximately 70% as singletons. This TCR was sampled from a man between 35 and 55 years old in good health and CMV-seropositive. Material: PBMCs. The chain combines TRBV7-9 with TRBJ1-2; a possible D gene is TRBD1 (6 bases). CDR3: CASSSSRGNYGYTF. In DNA, the CDR3 is TGTGCCAGCAGCTCCTCCAGGGGAAACTATGGCTACACCTTC.